The rows below give T cell receptor beta chains drawn from one sample of a study of OX40 agonist ivuxolimab in advanced cancers. Profiling relied on immunoSEQ multiplex PCR, and the TCRdb table lists in-frame clones only, not all of them. The data contain 50,000 to 70,000 clones, 84% of them singletons. The specimen was CD4+ or CD8+ T cells sorted from blood, collected in a trial of the OX40 agonist ivuxolimab. The receptors derive from an adult with an advanced solid tumor such as melanoma, head and neck, liver or kidney cancer. Each CDR3 is given with its conserved first and last residue. Fields, in order: CDR3 DNA, CDR3 protein, D gene, V gene, J gene, clone size. A D gene is named only where the DNA matches it firmly. A row's size may be missing; if present it is once, few, many or a size class.

CDR3nt: TGTGCCAGCAGTCAAGGACAGGGCCGGTTTAATGAGCAGTTCTTC
CDR3aa: CASSQGQGRFNEQFF
d_gene: TRBD1
v_gene: TRBV6-5
j_gene: TRBJ2-1
abundance: -

CDR3nt: TGTGCCAGCTCGCCCGGACTAGGGGTCTACAATGAGCAGTTCTTC
CDR3aa: CASSPGLGVYNEQFF
d_gene: TRBD2
v_gene: TRBV18
j_gene: TRBJ2-1
abundance: -

CDR3nt: TGCGCCAGCAGCCACGGCGGTGACACCGGGGAGCTGTTTTTT
CDR3aa: CASSHGGDTGELFF
d_gene: -
v_gene: TRBV4-3
j_gene: TRBJ2-2
abundance: -

CDR3nt: TGCGCCAGCAGCCTGGGGGGGACGGTGAACTATGGCTACACCTTC
CDR3aa: CASSLGGTVNYGYTF
d_gene: -
v_gene: TRBV5-1
j_gene: TRBJ1-2
abundance: -

CDR3nt: TGTGCCAGCAGCCCAATAGGGTTTAGCTATGGCTACACCTTC
CDR3aa: CASSPIGFSYGYTF
d_gene: -
v_gene: TRBV7-2
j_gene: TRBJ1-2
abundance: -

CDR3nt: TGTGCCATCAGGGGACAACAAGAGACCCAGTACTTC
CDR3aa: CAIRGQQETQYF
d_gene: -
v_gene: TRBV10-3
j_gene: TRBJ2-5
abundance: -

CDR3nt: TGTGCCAGCAGTTCGGGGGGCGTCTTACCTGAAGCTTTCTTT
CDR3aa: CASSSGGVLPEAFF
d_gene: -
v_gene: TRBV28
j_gene: TRBJ1-1
abundance: -

CDR3nt: TGTGCCACCAGACTAGCAGGGGAGACCCAGTACTTC
CDR3aa: CATRLAGETQYF
d_gene: TRBD2
v_gene: TRBV19
j_gene: TRBJ2-5
abundance: few

CDR3nt: TGCGCCAGCAGCTTGGTCGCAGGGGTCGACACCGGGGAGCTGTTTTTT
CDR3aa: CASSLVAGVDTGELFF
d_gene: -
v_gene: TRBV5-1
j_gene: TRBJ2-2
abundance: once

CDR3nt: TGTGCCAGTATCGGACGACTTAGCAATCAGCCCCAGCATTTT
CDR3aa: CASIGRLSNQPQHF
d_gene: -
v_gene: TRBV19
j_gene: TRBJ1-5
abundance: few

CDR3nt: TGTGCCAGCAGTGAAGCTATAGGGAATGTCTATGGCTACACCTTC
CDR3aa: CASSEAIGNVYGYTF
d_gene: -
v_gene: TRBV6-1
j_gene: TRBJ1-2
abundance: -

CDR3nt: TGTGCCAGCAGCACGTTGACAGTTATAAACTATGGCTACACCTTC
CDR3aa: CASSTLTVINYGYTF
d_gene: -
v_gene: TRBV5-6
j_gene: TRBJ1-2
abundance: medium-sized

CDR3nt: TGTGCCACCAGCAGAGCCACAGATACGCAGTATTTT
CDR3aa: CATSRATDTQYF
d_gene: -
v_gene: TRBV15
j_gene: TRBJ2-3
abundance: -

CDR3nt: TGTGCCAGCAGTTTTGCGACAGGGGCGGGTGCCGAGCAGTACTTC
CDR3aa: CASSFATGAGAEQYF
d_gene: TRBD1
v_gene: TRBV28
j_gene: TRBJ2-7
abundance: -

CDR3nt: TGTGCCAGCAGTTCCAGACTTTCCTCGTACGAGCAGTACTTC
CDR3aa: CASSSRLSSYEQYF
d_gene: -
v_gene: TRBV5-5
j_gene: TRBJ2-7
abundance: -

CDR3nt: TGTGCCAGCAGAAGGGCCAGGGGAGCCCCTAATGAAAAACTGTTTTTT
CDR3aa: CASRRARGAPNEKLFF
d_gene: -
v_gene: TRBV7-8
j_gene: TRBJ1-4
abundance: -

CDR3nt: TGTGCCAGCAGCTTAAACGCGTTGGCTGGTGGTGAAGCTTTCTTT
CDR3aa: CASSLNALAGGEAFF
d_gene: -
v_gene: TRBV7-2
j_gene: TRBJ1-1
abundance: -

CDR3nt: TGTGCCAGCTCACCGTGGACAGGGTCAACTAATGAAAAACTGTTTTTT
CDR3aa: CASSPWTGSTNEKLFF
d_gene: TRBD1
v_gene: TRBV18
j_gene: TRBJ1-4
abundance: -

CDR3nt: TGTGCCATCAATGCCGGGACAGGGAAGATGGCTGGGGCCAACGTCCTGACTTTC
CDR3aa: CAINAGTGKMAGANVLTF
d_gene: TRBD1
v_gene: TRBV10-3
j_gene: TRBJ2-6
abundance: -

CDR3nt: TGCGCCAGCAACCGAGGACAGGGTGCCTACGAGCAGTACTTC
CDR3aa: CASNRGQGAYEQYF
d_gene: TRBD1
v_gene: TRBV5-1
j_gene: TRBJ2-7
abundance: -

CDR3nt: TGTGCCAGTAAGAGGACAGGGCAGTACCAAGAGACCCAGTACTTC
CDR3aa: CASKRTGQYQETQYF
d_gene: TRBD1
v_gene: TRBV19
j_gene: TRBJ2-5
abundance: -

CDR3nt: TGTGCCAGCAGTTTCGGTAGCTCCTATAATTCACCCCTCCACTTT
CDR3aa: CASSFGSSYNSPLHF
d_gene: -
v_gene: TRBV27
j_gene: TRBJ1-6
abundance: -

CDR3nt: TGCAGCGTCTCACCGGGACAGAACACCGGGGAGCTGTTTTTT
CDR3aa: CSVSPGQNTGELFF
d_gene: -
v_gene: TRBV29-1
j_gene: TRBJ2-2
abundance: -

CDR3nt: TGCGCCAGCAGCAGAGCTAGCGGGGGCACAGATACGCAGTATTTT
CDR3aa: CASSRASGGTDTQYF
d_gene: TRBD2
v_gene: TRBV5-1
j_gene: TRBJ2-3
abundance: -

CDR3nt: TGTGCCAGCAGCTTAAACCAAGAGACCCAGTACTTC
CDR3aa: CASSLNQETQYF
d_gene: -
v_gene: TRBV7-9
j_gene: TRBJ2-5
abundance: -

CDR3nt: TGTGCCAGCAGCTTAGGGATCGACACTGAAGCTTTCTTT
CDR3aa: CASSLGIDTEAFF
d_gene: -
v_gene: TRBV7-2
j_gene: TRBJ1-1
abundance: -

CDR3nt: TGTGCCAGCAGCGGAGGAGAGCGGGGTCTGTTCTACGAGCAGTACTTC
CDR3aa: CASSGGERGLFYEQYF
d_gene: TRBD2
v_gene: TRBV7-3
j_gene: TRBJ2-7
abundance: -

CDR3nt: TGTGCCAGCAGTGACCACATCGGGGGGGGCGCAGATACGCAGTATTTT
CDR3aa: CASSDHIGGGADTQYF
d_gene: TRBD2
v_gene: TRBV6-4
j_gene: TRBJ2-3
abundance: -

CDR3nt: TGTGCCAGCAGCTTGGCCAGGGAAGGTGGCTACACCTTC
CDR3aa: CASSLAREGGYTF
d_gene: -
v_gene: TRBV5-4
j_gene: TRBJ1-2
abundance: once

CDR3nt: TGTGCCAGCAGCTTAGTTGGTCGTTGGACACATACGGCGCATTCACCCCTCCACTTT
CDR3aa: CASSLVGRWTHTAHSPLHF
d_gene: -
v_gene: TRBV7-8
j_gene: TRBJ1-6
abundance: -

CDR3nt: TGTGCCAGCAGCTCCTTCTACGAGCAGTACTTC
CDR3aa: CASSSFYEQYF
d_gene: -
v_gene: TRBV7-2
j_gene: TRBJ2-7
abundance: -

CDR3nt: TGTGCCAGCAGCCTCATTGGGAGCCCAAATGAAAAACTGTTTTTT
CDR3aa: CASSLIGSPNEKLFF
d_gene: -
v_gene: TRBV6-5
j_gene: TRBJ1-4
abundance: -

CDR3nt: TGTGCCAGTAAGGCAGGGGGAGCCGGGGAGCTGTTTTTT
CDR3aa: CASKAGGAGELFF
d_gene: TRBD1
v_gene: TRBV19
j_gene: TRBJ2-2
abundance: -

CDR3nt: TGTGCCACCGCCCTTGGGGAAGATACGCAGTATTTT
CDR3aa: CATALGEDTQYF
d_gene: -
v_gene: TRBV15
j_gene: TRBJ2-3
abundance: -

CDR3nt: TGTGCCATCACGTGGGGGGCGTCCTACGAGCAGTACTTC
CDR3aa: CAITWGASYEQYF
d_gene: -
v_gene: TRBV10-3
j_gene: TRBJ2-7
abundance: -

CDR3nt: TGTGCCAGCAGAGGGGTCTCCTACGAGCAGTACTTC
CDR3aa: CASRGVSYEQYF
d_gene: -
v_gene: TRBV5-6
j_gene: TRBJ2-7
abundance: -

CDR3nt: TGTGCCAGTAGTTCGACAGGGGGCGCGCGGCAGCCCCAGCATTTT
CDR3aa: CASSSTGGARQPQHF
d_gene: TRBD1
v_gene: TRBV19
j_gene: TRBJ1-5
abundance: once

CDR3nt: TGTGCCAGCACTGGACAGTACGGGAGAAACACCATATATTTT
CDR3aa: CASTGQYGRNTIYF
d_gene: -
v_gene: TRBV2
j_gene: TRBJ1-3
abundance: -

CDR3nt: TGTGCCAGCAGCGTAGGTACTAGCGGGGGTAGCTCCTACAATGAGCAGTTCTTC
CDR3aa: CASSVGTSGGSSYNEQFF
d_gene: TRBD2
v_gene: TRBV9
j_gene: TRBJ2-1
abundance: -

CDR3nt: TGTGCCAGCAGCCGGGCGGGGCGGGGGCCTTCCTACGAGCAGTACTTC
CDR3aa: CASSRAGRGPSYEQYF
d_gene: -
v_gene: TRBV5-4
j_gene: TRBJ2-7
abundance: few

CDR3nt: TGTGCCAGCAGCCCTACGGGTAGCGGGAGAGGAGAGACCCAGTACTTC
CDR3aa: CASSPTGSGRGETQYF
d_gene: TRBD2
v_gene: TRBV5-4
j_gene: TRBJ2-5
abundance: -

CDR3nt: TGTGCCAGCAGCCACCGTGATGGAGATACGCAGTATTTT
CDR3aa: CASSHRDGDTQYF
d_gene: -
v_gene: TRBV7-3
j_gene: TRBJ2-3
abundance: -

CDR3nt: TGTGCTAGCAGCTTAATAGGCGGGAGGGGTGAGACCCAGTACTTC
CDR3aa: CASSLIGGRGETQYF
d_gene: TRBD2
v_gene: TRBV7-7
j_gene: TRBJ2-5
abundance: -

CDR3nt: TGTGCCAGCAGCCTCCGACAAAATAATTCACCCCTCCACTTT
CDR3aa: CASSLRQNNSPLHF
d_gene: -
v_gene: TRBV5-6
j_gene: TRBJ1-6
abundance: once

CDR3nt: TGTGCCAGCAGCCAAGCTCCCCTTCAAGAGACCCAGTACTTC
CDR3aa: CASSQAPLQETQYF
d_gene: -
v_gene: TRBV4-2
j_gene: TRBJ2-5
abundance: -

CDR3nt: TGTGCCAGCAGCCCTCGGACTAGCGGGGCCGGGGAGCTGTTTTTT
CDR3aa: CASSPRTSGAGELFF
d_gene: TRBD2
v_gene: TRBV7-2
j_gene: TRBJ2-2
abundance: -

CDR3nt: TGTGCCAGCAGTGCCTCCTACGAGCAGTACTTC
CDR3aa: CASSASYEQYF
d_gene: -
v_gene: TRBV6-5
j_gene: TRBJ2-7
abundance: -

CDR3nt: TGTGCCAGTAGTAGGGTCGGCTCTGGGGCCAACGTCCTGACTTTC
CDR3aa: CASSRVGSGANVLTF
d_gene: -
v_gene: TRBV19
j_gene: TRBJ2-6
abundance: -

CDR3nt: TGTGCCTGGAGTGTCCAGGGTTTGGATGGCTACACCTTC
CDR3aa: CAWSVQGLDGYTF
d_gene: -
v_gene: TRBV30
j_gene: TRBJ1-2
abundance: -

CDR3nt: TGCGCCAGCAGTCGGGCCCTCACCTCATACAATGAGCAGTTCTTC
CDR3aa: CASSRALTSYNEQFF
d_gene: -
v_gene: TRBV5-1
j_gene: TRBJ2-1
abundance: few